Listed below are T cell receptor beta chains from one sample, sequenced in a study of vaccination and CD4 T cells after COVID-19. TCRdb passed the PCR reads through MiXCR, listing each CDR3 protein once. The sample has tens of thousands of distinct CDR3 sequences, 50% to 60% seen once. Sequenced here: CD4+ T cells from blood, sampled before SARS-CoV-2 vaccination. Source of these receptors: a human donor who had recovered from COVID-19. Each CDR3 is given without its conserved first and last residue. The order of the fields is V gene, D gene, CDR3 length, J gene, CDR3 protein. D genes are given only for firm matches.

v_gene: TRBV7-6; d_gene: TRBD2; len: 12; j_gene: TRBJ2-7; CDR3aa: ASSPGLGSHEQY
v_gene: TRBV24-1; d_gene: .; len: 9; j_gene: TRBJ2-7; CDR3aa: ATSDSYEQY
v_gene: TRBV20-1; d_gene: .; len: 12; j_gene: TRBJ2-1; CDR3aa: SARPGSSNNEQF
v_gene: TRBV11-2; d_gene: TRBD2; len: 14; j_gene: TRBJ2-5; CDR3aa: ASSSQPTSGRETQY
v_gene: TRBV15; d_gene: .; len: 13; j_gene: TRBJ1-6; CDR3aa: ATSRDTGQGSPLH
v_gene: TRBV19; d_gene: TRBD2; len: 14; j_gene: TRBJ2-3; CDR3aa: ASSNRAGGFTDTQY
v_gene: TRBV27; d_gene: .; len: 6; j_gene: TRBJ1-5; CDR3aa: ASLPQH
v_gene: TRBV6-5; d_gene: .; len: 18; j_gene: TRBJ2-3; CDR3aa: ASSYSRWGGPTISTDTQY
v_gene: TRBV7-8; d_gene: TRBD1; len: 14; j_gene: TRBJ2-1; CDR3aa: ASSLGDRVNLNEQF
v_gene: TRBV20-1; d_gene: .; len: 10; j_gene: TRBJ1-5; CDR3aa: SARDEGWRQH
v_gene: TRBV20-1; d_gene: TRBD2; len: 13; j_gene: TRBJ2-3; CDR3aa: SATVPSGSTDTQY
v_gene: TRBV2; d_gene: .; len: 11; j_gene: TRBJ1-3; CDR3aa: ASSVTGRGTIY
v_gene: TRBV12-3/TRBV12-4; d_gene: TRBD2; len: 13; j_gene: TRBJ2-1; CDR3aa: ASSFSGGRFNEQF
v_gene: TRBV2; d_gene: .; len: 12; j_gene: TRBJ2-7; CDR3aa: ASSVQKVSYEQY
v_gene: TRBV20-1; d_gene: .; len: 10; j_gene: TRBJ2-5; CDR3aa: SARAYQETQY
v_gene: TRBV7-2; d_gene: .; len: 9; j_gene: TRBJ2-3; CDR3aa: ASSLSLTQY
v_gene: TRBV4-1; d_gene: .; len: 14; j_gene: TRBJ2-3; CDR3aa: ASSQGMGLGTDTQY
v_gene: TRBV7-9; d_gene: .; len: 12; j_gene: TRBJ1-6; CDR3aa: ASSSSPRLSPLR
v_gene: TRBV19; d_gene: .; len: 12; j_gene: TRBJ1-1; CDR3aa: ASSILAGSTEAF
v_gene: TRBV7-3; d_gene: TRBD2; len: 12; j_gene: TRBJ2-7; CDR3aa: ASSRGGSSYEQY
v_gene: TRBV5-1; d_gene: .; len: 13; j_gene: TRBJ2-5; CDR3aa: ASSLNRASQETQY
v_gene: TRBV6-1; d_gene: .; len: 11; j_gene: TRBJ1-2; CDR3aa: ASREAASYGYT
v_gene: TRBV9; d_gene: .; len: 9; j_gene: TRBJ2-1; CDR3aa: ASSGHNEQF